The 23 T cell receptor beta chains presented below share a single source sample, sequenced in a study of beta chain features in type 1 diabetes. Findings and limits, study-wide: Shorter TCRB CDR3s, moderately but significantly so, were found in Type 1 diabetes patients in all four CD4+ subsets.

Antigens for these TCRs are unknown. The entirety of the isolated RNA underwent reverse transcription, so expressed TCRB transcripts were sequenced. TCRdb keeps only in-frame clones here, not all; method: immunoSEQ multiplex PCR. The data contain fewer than 300,000 clones, approximately 10% of them singletons. Sequencing used naive CD4+ T cells from blood. The receptors stem from a man aged 25 to 45 with type 1 diabetes.

This clone was counted only a few times. The chain combines TRBV11-2 with TRBJ2-2; D may be TRBD1 (6 bases). V was trimmed by 2 bases and J by 8 bases, leaving 9 bases between them. CDR1 SGHAT and CDR2 FQNNGV come from the germline V gene. This CDR3 spans 13 amino acids. The DNA for the CDR3 is TGTGCCAGCAGCTTACAGGGGCTTGGGGAGCTGTTTTTT. This encodes CASSLQGLGELFF.

This clone was counted a few times. This chain links TRBV29-1 with TRBJ1-2; perhaps TRBD1 as D (6 bases). V shed 3 bases and J shed 8 bases, with 10 bases lying between them. Germline V gives CDR1 SQVTM, CDR2 ANQGSEA. The CDR3 runs to 11 residues. The DNA of the CDR3 is TGCAGCGTTGACCAGGGGCAAGGCTACACCTTC. It is translated as CSVDQGQGYTF.

V gene TRBV29-1 combines with J gene TRBJ2-7; tentatively, D is TRBD1 (5 bases). V was clipped by 4 bases and J by 7 bases, with 11 bases between them. The CDR3 runs to 11 residues. Germline V gene data show CDR1 as SQVTM and CDR2 as ANQGSEA. The CDR3 here is CSVGRVEEQYF. In nucleotides, the CDR3 is TGCAGCGTTGGCAGGGTAGAAGAGCAGTACTTC.

This clone was seen a handful of times. J is TRBJ1-5 and V is TRBV7-2, with TRBD1 as a possible D gene (5 bases). V was clipped by 2 bases and J by 7 bases, with 9 bases between them. The V gene's germline CDR1 is SGHTA and CDR2 FQGNSA. The CDR3 consists of 13 residues. In DNA, the CDR3 is TGTGCCAGCAGCTTAACGGAGGGGCAGCCCCAGCATTTT. It translates to CASSLTEGQPQHF. Together with reference TRBV7-2 and TRBJ1-5, the CDR3 gives the full variable domain: GAGVSQSPSNKVTEKGKDVELRCDPISGHTALYWYRQSLGQGLEFLIYFQGNSAPDKSGLPSDRFSAERTGGSVSTLTIQRTQQEDSAVYLCASSLTEGQPQHFGDGTRLSIL.

This clone was detected only a few times. The chain carries TRBV6-5 and TRBJ2-3, with 7 positions matching TRBD1. V dropped 8 bases and J dropped 2; count of bases not matched to a gene: 10. The V gene's germline CDR1 is MNHEY and CDR2 SVGAGI. This CDR3 has 15 residues. The CDR3 DNA follows: TGTGCCAGCGGGCGGACAGGTCTTTACACAGATACGCAGTATTTT. Translated, it gives CASGRTGLYTDTQYF.

This clone came up a few times. The gene calls are TRBV7-2 and TRBJ2-1; 8 bases fit TRBD1. Germline V gene sequence: CDR1 SGHTA, CDR2 FQGNSA. V shed 5 bases, J shed 8 bases, and the junction held 14 bases outside the gene matches. The CDR3 is 16 amino acids. The CDR3 region is CASSKNFGQGQDEQFF. CDR3 in DNA: TGTGCCAGCAGCAAAAATTTTGGACAGGGTCAGGATGAGCAGTTCTTC.

The V and J genes are TRBV7-9 and TRBJ2-3, with D tentatively TRBD1 (6 bases). This CDR3 is 14 amino acids long. Trimming stripped 2 bases from V and 5 bases from J, with 11 bases between. Germline V lookup: CDR1 SEHNR, CDR2 FQNEAQ (reference sequence). This chain's CDR3 is CASSLNRAGDTQYF. The CDR3 nucleotides read TGTGCCAGCAGCTTAAACAGGGCAGGAGATACGCAGTATTTT.

The chain couples TRBV29-1 to TRBJ2-1; D may be TRBD1 (5 bases). The germline gives CDR1 SQVTM, CDR2 ANQGSEA. This CDR3 is built from 12 residues. The V end was cut by 4 bases, the J end by 7 bases, with 11 bases between. The CDR3 bases are TGCAGCGTTGCTACAGGCAATAATGAGCAGTTCTTC. Encoded protein: CSVATGNNEQFF.

V and J are TRBV6-5 and TRBJ2-7; the D gene is possibly TRBD2 (5 bases). CDR1 is MNHEY, CDR2 SVGAGI, per germline. There are 11 residues in the CDR3. Trimming took off 5 bases at V and 7 bases at J, with 9 bases between the two ends. Here the CDR3 reads CASSATGEQYF. The CDR3 coding sequence is TGTGCCAGCAGTGCCACGGGGGAGCAGTACTTC.

This clone was counted a few times. V is TRBV2 and J is TRBJ2-7, with TRBD1 as a possible D gene (6 bases). This CDR3 contains 13 residues. Trimming removed 6 bases at V and 2 bases at J, with 11 bases between. Germline lookup yields CDR1 SNHLY and CDR2 FYNNEI. The DNA of the CDR3 is TGTGCCAGCAGGTACAGGGAAGCCTACGAGCAGTACTTC. This sequence encodes CASRYREAYEQYF.

The chain is built from TRBV5-6 and TRBJ2-3; TRBD2 matches 10 bases. The CDR3 has 13 amino acids. Germline CDR1 reads SGHDT; CDR2 reads YYEEEE. V gave up 5 bases and J gave up 5 bases; unmatched junction bases: 2. As DNA, the CDR3 is TGTGCCAGCAGGGCTAGCGGGGGAGATACGCAGTATTTT. It specifies CASRASGGDTQYF.

This clone came up a few times. The chain joins TRBV28 to TRBJ1-1; no reliable D call. The V gene's germline CDR1 is MDHEN and CDR2 SYDVKM. This CDR3 has 14 amino acids. V was clipped by 7 bases and J by 0 bases, with 12 bases between them. The CDR3 loop is CASTSPLLNTEAFF. The CDR3 DNA is TGTGCCAGCACTTCCCCTCTTCTGAACACTGAAGCTTTCTTT. Looking up the rest from reference TRBV28 and TRBJ1-1 gives the full variable domain: DVKVTQSSRYLVKRTGEKVFLECVQDMDHENMFWYRQDPGLGLRLIYFSYDVKMKEKGDIPEGYSVSREKKERFSLILESASTNQTSMYLCASTSPLLNTEAFFGQGTRLTVV.

The CDR3 reads CASSPGGPGRTEAFF. The CDR3 region has the DNA TGTGCCAGCAGCCCAGGGGGTCCGGGGCGAACTGAAGCTTTCTTT. The rearrangement links TRBV11-2 to TRBJ1-1, with 7 bases aligning to TRBD1. The length of the CDR3 is 15 residues. Germline V gene lookup returns CDR1 SGHAT and CDR2 FQNNGV. After removal of 5 bases from V and 5 bases from J, the junction contained 11 bases not matched to a gene.

This clone was counted between two and nine times. This chain connects TRBV7-2 to TRBJ1-5; no reliable D call. The germline V gene has CDR1 SGHTA and CDR2 FQGNSA. Trimming shortened V by 2 bases and J by 7 bases, and 12 bases separated the two germline ends. The CDR3 loop spans 14 amino acids. The CDR3 nucleotides are TGTGCCAGCAGCTTAAGCCCCGGCGGGCAGCCCCAGCATTTT. This codes for CASSLSPGGQPQHF.

This clone was found a few times. The chain has TRBV11-2 and TRBJ1-2; 8 bases agree with TRBD1. There are 13 residues in the CDR3. Unmatched junction bases numbered 3, after V lost 3 bases and J lost 6 bases. Per germline, CDR1 SGHAT and CDR2 FQNNGV. The CDR3 spells CASSFTGGHGYTF. The CDR3, as DNA: TGTGCCAGCAGCTTCACAGGGGGGCATGGCTACACCTTC.

Only a few counts were recorded for this clone. The chain recombines TRBV14 with TRBJ2-7; TRBD2 is a possible D gene (6 bases). V shed 1 base and J shed 0 bases, with 10 bases lying between them. The CDR3 loop spans 15 amino acids. Germline loops: CDR1 SGHDN, CDR2 FVKESK. In nucleotides, the CDR3 is TGTGCCAGCAGCCAAGTCGGGGGAAGCTCCTACGAGCAGTACTTC. Residues: CASSQVGGSSYEQYF.

This clone was seen only a few times. The rearrangement uses TRBV6-1 and TRBJ2-1; a possible D gene is TRBD2 (5 bases). In germline, CDR1 is MNHNS, CDR2 SASEGT. Between the trimmed V and J ends, which lost 5 bases and 10 bases, there was a span of 12 bases. This CDR3 is 12 amino acids long. The CDR3 coding sequence is TGTGCCAGCAGTCAGGCGAGCGGCGAGCAGTTCTTC. Encoded protein: CASSQASGEQFF.

This clone was seen a handful of times. The V and J genes are TRBV30 and TRBJ2-3; 8 bases are shared with TRBD2. The CDR3 has 14 amino acids. V trimming: 8 bases; J trimming: 2 bases; junction bases outside the gene matches: 9. Germline-derived CDR1 and CDR2 are GTSNPN and SVGIG (reference sequence). CDR3 residues: CANSRGGYTDTQYF. CDR3 DNA sequence: TGTGCCAATAGTCGGGGGGGGTACACAGATACGCAGTATTTT. Using reference TRBV30 and TRBJ2-3 for the parts outside the CDR3, the full variable domain is SQTIHQWPATLVQPVGSPLSLECTVEGTSNPNLYWYRQAAGRGLQLLFYSVGIGQISSEVPQNLSASRPQDRQFILSSKKLLLSDSGFYLCANSRGGYTDTQYFGPGTRLTVL.

This clone was counted a few times. As DNA, the CDR3 is TGTGCCAGCAGTTACTCGGACAGCTACAATGAGCAGTTCTTC. This gives the protein CASSYSDSYNEQFF. V is TRBV6-5 and J is TRBJ2-1, with D possibly matching TRBD1 (6 bases). Germline-derived CDR1 and CDR2 are MNHEY and SVGAGI. The CDR3 contains 14 residues. V was shortened by 0 bases and J by 3 bases, with 6 bases between the two germline ends.

This clone has just a few counts. V is TRBV6-5 and J is TRBJ2-1, with D perhaps TRBD1 (6 bases). Per germline, CDR1 MNHEY and CDR2 SVGAGI. Trimming took 6 bases from V and 0 from J, leaving 12 bases between them. This CDR3 has 15 residues. The CDR3 protein is CASSTEGGSYNEQFF. CDR3 bases: TGTGCCAGCAGCACCGAAGGGGGCTCCTACAATGAGCAGTTCTTC.

The chain has TRBV7-3 and TRBJ2-3; 8 bases align to TRBD2. V dropped 4 bases and J dropped 4; count of bases not matched to a gene: 7. CDR3 length: 15 amino acids. Germline V gene data show CDR1 as SGHTA and CDR2 as FQGTGA. This CDR3 reads CASSSAGGRADTQYF. Written as DNA, the CDR3 is TGTGCCAGCAGCTCGGCGGGGGGCAGGGCAGATACGCAGTATTTT.

The V and J genes are TRBV29-1 and TRBJ1-4, with D uncertain. The CDR3 spans 13 residues. Germline CDR1 is SQVTM and CDR2 is ANQGSEA. The V end was cut by 6 bases, the J end by 8 bases, with 16 bases between. The CDR3 DNA is TGCAGCGTGTCATTCGGGGTAGCCGAAAAACTGTTTTTT. It is translated as CSVSFGVAEKLFF.

This clone has more than one count but fewer than ten. The rearrangement uses TRBV7-9 and TRBJ2-7, with 9 bases lining up with TRBD1. After removal of 5 bases from V and 3 bases from J, the junction contained 8 bases not matched to a gene. The CDR3 has 15 residues. Germline V gene data show CDR1 as SEHNR and CDR2 as FQNEAQ (reference sequence). This CDR3 is CASSPGGTGLYEQYF. The CDR3 DNA reads as TGTGCCAGCAGCCCCGGAGGGACAGGGCTCTACGAGCAGTACTTC.